These 5 T cell receptor beta chains were all obtained from the same sample, sequenced in a study of T cells in Graves' hyperthyroidism and ophthalmopathy. Researchers took RNA transcripts and amplified the TCR beta CDR3 regions from them. When the TCR CDR3 underwent first-round RT-PCR, the HTBI primer set was used. TCRdb redid the calling of the multiplex PCR reads with MiXCR, one entry per CDR3 protein. The sample carries approximately 520,000 distinct CDR3 sequences, less than 25% recorded once. The specimen sequenced was blood. These receptors were taken from a young man with Graves' hyperthyroidism.

The table lists this clonotype with a few counts. This chain connects TRBV11-2 to TRBJ2-7; 9 bases map to TRBD2. The CDR3 contains 14 residues. The V gene end was trimmed by 6 bases and the J gene end by 4 bases; junction bases not matched to a gene: 7. Germline V gene data show CDR1 as SGHAT and CDR2 as FQNNGV. In DNA, the CDR3 is TGTGCCAGCAGTTCCGGGACTAGCAAGTACGAGCAGTACTTC. It specifies CASSSGTSKYEQYF.

This clonotype was counted once. The genes are TRBV28 and TRBJ1-2; no clear D. V lost 3 bases, J lost 7 bases, and 9 bases lay in between. CDR3 size: 12 residues. From germline, CDR1 is MDHEN and CDR2 SYDVKM. Here the CDR3 reads CASSFWGGGYTF. CDR3 in DNA: TGTGCCAGCAGTTTCTGGGGAGGTGGCTACACCTTC.

V and J are TRBV20-1 and TRBJ2-7, with 13 nucleotides matching TRBD2. Germline values: CDR1 DFQATT, CDR2 SNEGSKA (reference sequence). V shed 0 bases, J shed 3 bases, and the junction held 5 bases outside the gene matches. The CDR3 is made up of 16 amino acids. CDR3 protein: CSARDTTSGGYYEQYF. The CDR3 region has the DNA TGCAGTGCTAGAGATACGACTAGCGGGGGGTACTACGAGCAGTACTTC.

This clonotype was observed at least ten times. The chain recombines TRBV29-1 with TRBJ2-7; possible D gene TRBD2, 7 bases. This CDR3 has 12 residues. CDR1 and CDR2 (germline): SQVTM, ANQGSEA. Trimming took 6 bases from V and 5 from J, leaving 14 bases between them. The CDR3 coding sequence is TGCAGCGTCGTTCGGGGGGCCAACGAGCAGTACTTC. This sequence encodes CSVVRGANEQYF.

This clonotype was observed many times. The chain combines TRBV28 with TRBJ2-7, with 12 bases identical to TRBD2. The J segment lost 5 bases and the V segment lost 8 bases, leaving 7 bases of the junction unmatched. Germline lookup yields CDR1 MDHEN and CDR2 SYDVKM. The CDR3 is 14 amino acids. The CDR3 reads CASSSGGARNEQYF. CDR3 coding DNA: TGTGCCAGCTCTAGCGGGGGGGCGCGGAACGAGCAGTACTTC.